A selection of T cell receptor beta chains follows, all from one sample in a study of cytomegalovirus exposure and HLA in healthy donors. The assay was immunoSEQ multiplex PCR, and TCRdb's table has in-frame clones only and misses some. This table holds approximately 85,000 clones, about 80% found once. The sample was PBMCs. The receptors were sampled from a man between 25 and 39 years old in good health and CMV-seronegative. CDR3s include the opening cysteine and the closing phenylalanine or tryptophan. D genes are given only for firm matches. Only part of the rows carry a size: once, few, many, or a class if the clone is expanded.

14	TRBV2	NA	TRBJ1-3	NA	CASSEGTTGNTIYF	TGTGCCAGCAGTGAAGGGACTACTGGAAACACCATATATTTT
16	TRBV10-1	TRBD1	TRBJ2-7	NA	CASSESKGTGDHEQYF	TGCGCCAGCAGTGAGTCGAAAGGGACAGGGGACCACGAGCAGTACTTC
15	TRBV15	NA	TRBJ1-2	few	CATSRAILADYGYTF	TGTGCCACCAGCAGAGCCATTCTGGCAGACTATGGCTACACCTTC
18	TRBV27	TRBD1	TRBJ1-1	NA	CASSPRTRQGLGLPEAFF	TGTGCCAGCAGTCCCCGGACAAGACAGGGGCTCGGATTGCCTGAAGCTTTCTTT
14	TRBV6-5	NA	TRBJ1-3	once	CASSPVRTRNTIYF	TGTGCCAGCAGTCCCGTTAGGACAAGAAACACCATATATTTT
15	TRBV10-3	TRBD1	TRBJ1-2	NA	CAISTTGGKGNGYTF	TGTGCCATCAGTACGACAGGGGGCAAAGGGAATGGCTACACCTTC
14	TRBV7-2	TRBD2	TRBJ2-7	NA	CASSLVGGDYEQYF	TGTGCCAGCAGCTTGGTGGGGGGGGACTACGAGCAGTACTTC
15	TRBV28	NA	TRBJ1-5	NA	CASSLAGSSNQPQHF	TGTGCCAGCAGCCTGGCCGGGTCTAGCAATCAGCCCCAGCATTTT
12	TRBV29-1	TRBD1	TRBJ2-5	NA	CSVLTGVETQYF	TGCAGCGTTCTCACAGGGGTAGAGACCCAGTACTTC
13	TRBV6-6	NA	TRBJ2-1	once	CASSYSQSGEQFF	TGTGCCAGCAGTTACTCACAGTCAGGTGAGCAGTTCTTC
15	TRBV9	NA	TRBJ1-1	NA	CASSVVGRVSAEAFF	TGTGCCAGCAGCGTAGTTGGTCGGGTTAGCGCTGAAGCTTTCTTT
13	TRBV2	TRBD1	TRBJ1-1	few	CASSTGAVTEAFF	TGTGCCAGCAGTACAGGGGCCGTCACTGAAGCTTTCTTT
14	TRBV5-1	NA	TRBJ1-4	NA	CASSLRGRDEKLFF	TGCGCCAGCAGCTTGAGAGGGCGTGATGAAAAACTGTTTTTT
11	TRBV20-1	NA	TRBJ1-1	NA	CSFTGRPEAFF	TGCAGTTTTACAGGGCGGCCTGAAGCTTTCTTT
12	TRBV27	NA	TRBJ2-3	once	CASSLFRYTQYF	TGTGCCAGCAGTTTATTCAGGTATACGCAGTATTTT
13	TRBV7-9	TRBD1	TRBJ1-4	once	CASRGQVNEKLFF	TGTGCCAGCAGGGGACAGGTTAATGAAAAACTGTTTTTT
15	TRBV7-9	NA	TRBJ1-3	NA	CASRQTGASGNTIYF	TGTGCCAGCAGGCAAACAGGAGCCTCTGGAAACACCATATATTTT
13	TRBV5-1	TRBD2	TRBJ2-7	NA	CASRRTSGFPQYF	TGCGCCAGCCGAAGGACTAGCGGGTTCCCGCAGTACTTC
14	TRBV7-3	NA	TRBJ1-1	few	CASSSGAGDTEAFF	TGTGCCAGCAGCTCCGGCGCGGGGGACACTGAAGCTTTCTTT
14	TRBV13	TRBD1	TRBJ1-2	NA	CASSLEGGQYGYTF	TGTGCCAGCAGCTTAGAGGGGGGACAGTATGGCTACACCTTC
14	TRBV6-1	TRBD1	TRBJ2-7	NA	CASTKDRGTYEQYF	TGTGCCAGCACCAAGGACAGGGGCACCTACGAGCAGTACTTC
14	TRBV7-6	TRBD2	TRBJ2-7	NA	CASSLAGGPYEQYF	TGTGCCAGCAGCTTAGCGGGAGGGCCCTACGAGCAGTACTTC
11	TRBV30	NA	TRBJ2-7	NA	CAWNRAYEQYF	TGTGCCTGGAACCGCGCCTACGAGCAGTACTTC
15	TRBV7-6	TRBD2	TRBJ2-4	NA	CASSLSSGSGNIQYF	TGTGCCAGCAGCTTATCTAGCGGGAGTGGTAACATTCAGTACTTC
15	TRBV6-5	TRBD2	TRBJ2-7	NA	CASSSGLAARYEQYF	TGTGCCAGCAGTTCCGGACTAGCGGCTCGCTACGAGCAGTACTTC
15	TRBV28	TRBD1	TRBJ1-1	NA	CASSLRQGWNTEAFF	TGTGCCAGCAGCCTTCGACAGGGGTGGAACACTGAAGCTTTCTTT
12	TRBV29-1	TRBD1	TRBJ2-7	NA	CSVEWGQGEQYF	TGCAGCGTTGAATGGGGACAGGGCGAGCAGTACTTC
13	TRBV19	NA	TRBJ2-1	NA	CASSMRLYNEQFF	TGTGCCAGTAGTATGCGTCTTTACAATGAGCAGTTCTTC
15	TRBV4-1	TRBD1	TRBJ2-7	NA	CASSHGQASSYEQYF	TGCGCCAGCAGCCACGGACAGGCAAGCTCCTACGAGCAGTACTTC
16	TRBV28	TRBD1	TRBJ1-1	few	CASRLTGGTRNTEAFF	TGTGCCAGCAGATTGACAGGGGGCACACGGAACACTGAAGCTTTCTTT
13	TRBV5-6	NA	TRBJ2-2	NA	CASSFGLRESPFF	TGTGCCAGCAGCTTCGGTTTGAGGGAATCCCCGTTTTTT
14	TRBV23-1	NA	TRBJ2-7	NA	CASSQLYRTYEQYF	TGCGCCAGCAGTCAATTATACAGAACCTACGAGCAGTACTTC
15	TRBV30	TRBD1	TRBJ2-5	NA	CAWRRTGVPQETQYF	TGTGCCTGGAGAAGGACAGGGGTCCCCCAAGAGACCCAGTACTTC
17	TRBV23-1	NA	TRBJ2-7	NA	CASSVTHQGKGPYEQYF	TGCGCCAGCAGTGTTACACACCAAGGGAAGGGGCCCTACGAGCAGTACTTC
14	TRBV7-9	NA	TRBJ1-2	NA	CASSSIRGGDGYTF	TGTGCCAGCAGCTCAATCAGGGGAGGGGATGGCTACACCTTC
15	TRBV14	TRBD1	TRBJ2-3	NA	CASSQDPTGIDTQYF	TGTGCCAGCAGCCAAGATCCGACAGGGATAGATACGCAGTATTTT
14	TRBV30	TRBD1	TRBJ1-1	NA	CAFWTGEVNTEAFF	TGTGCCTTTTGGACAGGAGAAGTGAACACTGAAGCTTTCTTT
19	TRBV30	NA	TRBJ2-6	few	CAWTRFRGQPNSGANVLTF	TGTGCCTGGACCAGGTTCAGGGGCCAACCAAACTCTGGGGCCAACGTCCTGACTTTC
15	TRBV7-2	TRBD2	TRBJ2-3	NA	CASSPAGTSTDTQYF	TGTGCCAGCAGCCCAGCGGGGACTAGCACAGATACGCAGTATTTT